This T cell receptor beta chain stems from a study of response to subunit inactivated influenza vaccine. This CDR3 contains 14 residues. Germline V CDR1 and CDR2: MDHEN, SYDVKM. V was cut by 8 bases and J by 2 bases, with 15 bases left in between. Study-wide points: Seasonal influenza vaccination, on each occasion, was suggested by the authors to recruit few new T cells.

This clonotype was observed a handful of times. What it recognizes is unknown. TCRdb re-called the RT-PCR reads through MiXCR, storing one row per CDR3 protein. The table includes some 640,000 distinct CDR3 sequences, over 11% detected once. The rearrangement joins TRBV28 to TRBJ1-1; no definite D call. Source: PBMCs from blood, taken less than 15 days before vaccination. The TCR comes from a man between 45 and 60 years old who received an inactivated influenza vaccine. As DNA, the CDR3 is TGTGCCAGCGGCCTGGGCCAGATCAACACTGAAGCTTTCTTT. This sequence encodes CASGLGQINTEAFF.